The rows below give T cell receptor beta chains drawn from one sample of a study of cytomegalovirus exposure and HLA in healthy donors. Method: immunoSEQ multiplex PCR; TCRdb's copy keeps in-frame clones and lacks some. The sample shows approximately 150,000 clones, about 80% of them seen only once. Sequences were obtained from PBMCs. The receptors here all came from a man younger than 30 in good health and CMV-seronegative. The CDR3 runs from the conserved cysteine through the conserved F or W. A D gene is named only where the DNA matches it firmly. Size values are once, few and many counts, or a class for expanded clones, and some rows have none.

D: .
J: TRBJ1-2
V: TRBV7-3
size: .
CDR3: CASSPPGLYYGYTF
DNA: TGTGCCAGCAGCCCCCCAGGGTTGTACTATGGCTACACCTTC

D: .
J: TRBJ2-3
V: TRBV5-1
size: .
CDR3: CASSLGQTSTDTQYF
DNA: TGCGCCAGCAGCTTGGGACAGACTAGCACAGATACGCAGTATTTT

D: .
J: TRBJ1-5
V: TRBV6-5
size: .
CDR3: CASSYPRGPQHF
DNA: TGTGCCAGCAGTTACCCGCGGGGGCCCCAGCATTTT

D: .
J: TRBJ2-2
V: TRBV28
size: .
CDR3: CFKIGELFF
DNA: TGTTTTAAAATCGGGGAGCTGTTTTTT

D: TRBD2
J: TRBJ2-5
V: TRBV4-3
size: .
CDR3: CASSQSPSGRGETQYF
DNA: TGCGCCAGCAGCCAATCGCCTAGCGGGCGAGGAGAGACCCAGTACTTC

D: .
J: TRBJ1-2
V: TRBV4-1
size: .
CDR3: CASSQDEDSEKVYGYTF
DNA: TGCGCCAGCAGCCAAGATGAGGACAGCGAGAAAGTTTATGGCTACACCTTC

D: TRBD1
J: TRBJ2-7
V: TRBV27
size: once
CDR3: CASSLTGAVYDEQYF
DNA: TGTGCCAGCAGCCTAACAGGGGCCGTCTACGACGAGCAGTACTTC

D: .
J: TRBJ2-2
V: TRBV2
size: .
CDR3: CASSQGNTGELFF
DNA: TGTGCCAGCAGTCAGGGAAACACCGGGGAGCTGTTTTTT

D: .
J: TRBJ1-6
V: TRBV5-6
size: .
CDR3: CASSLTGLDSPLHF
DNA: TGTGCCAGCAGCTTAACAGGGTTGGATTCACCCCTCCACTTT

D: .
J: TRBJ2-7
V: TRBV28
size: .
CDR3: CASSLQLISREQYF
DNA: TGTGCCAGCAGTTTACAGCTTATATCTAGGGAGCAGTACTTC

D: .
J: TRBJ2-2
V: TRBV2
size: .
CDR3: CASSEWGETGGLFF
DNA: TGTGCCAGCAGTGAATGGGGGGAAACCGGGGGGCTGTTTTTT

D: TRBD1
J: TRBJ1-3
V: TRBV9
size: .
CDR3: CASSAMGQGFTGNTIYF
DNA: TGTGCCAGCAGCGCCATGGGACAGGGATTTACTGGAAACACCATATATTTT

D: TRBD2
J: TRBJ2-1
V: TRBV6-4
size: once
CDR3: CASSGTSGSNEQFF
DNA: TGTGCCAGCAGCGGGACTAGCGGGAGCAATGAGCAGTTCTTC

D: .
J: TRBJ2-5
V: TRBV5-4
size: .
CDR3: CASSMRGVETQYF
DNA: TGTGCCAGCAGCATGCGGGGTGTGGAGACCCAGTACTTC

D: .
J: TRBJ1-1
V: TRBV6-6
size: .
CDR3: CASSYPVPTEAFF
DNA: TGTGCCAGCAGTTACCCCGTCCCCACTGAAGCTTTCTTT

D: .
J: TRBJ1-2
V: TRBV28
size: .
CDR3: CASSFSARRGEANYGYTF
DNA: TGTGCCAGCAGTTTTTCTGCCCGCAGGGGAGAAGCTAACTATGGCTACACCTTC

D: TRBD2
J: TRBJ2-7
V: TRBV27
size: .
CDR3: CASKSGGTYYEQYF
DNA: TGTGCCAGCAAAAGCGGGGGTACATACTACGAGCAGTACTTC

D: TRBD1
J: TRBJ2-5
V: TRBV7-9
size: .
CDR3: CASSSRQGNQETQYF
DNA: TGTGCCAGCAGCTCTAGACAGGGTAACCAAGAGACCCAGTACTTC

D: TRBD1
J: TRBJ1-2
V: TRBV18
size: once
CDR3: CASSAGTELYGYTF
DNA: TGTGCCAGCTCGGCTGGGACAGAACTTTATGGCTACACCTTC

D: .
J: TRBJ2-2
V: TRBV29-1
size: .
CDR3: CSALTGELFF
DNA: TGCAGCGCTCTAACCGGGGAGCTGTTTTTT

D: TRBD1
J: TRBJ1-1
V: TRBV19
size: .
CDR3: CASRLTGGTEAFF
DNA: TGTGCCAGTAGGTTGACAGGGGGCACTGAAGCTTTCTTT

D: TRBD2
J: TRBJ2-3
V: TRBV9
size: .
CDR3: CASSVTSAVTDTQYF
DNA: TGTGCCAGCAGCGTGACTAGCGCCGTTACAGATACGCAGTATTTT

D: .
J: TRBJ1-6
V: TRBV19
size: .
CDR3: CASSIRSMNELWPLHF
DNA: TGTGCCAGTAGTATCCGATCTATGAACGAATTATGGCCCCTCCACTTT

D: TRBD1
J: TRBJ2-1
V: TRBV4-2
size: .
CDR3: CASSQEYDRGYNEQFF
DNA: TGTGCCAGCAGCCAAGAATATGACAGGGGGTACAATGAGCAGTTCTTC

D: .
J: TRBJ1-1
V: TRBV7-3
size: .
CDR3: CASSPTLWTEAFF
DNA: TGTGCCAGCAGTCCTACCCTGTGGACTGAAGCTTTCTTT

D: TRBD2
J: TRBJ2-7
V: TRBV7-2
size: once
CDR3: CASSVPGLAGFEQYF
DNA: TGTGCCAGCAGCGTACCGGGACTAGCGGGATTCGAGCAGTACTTC

D: .
J: TRBJ1-1
V: TRBV7-2
size: .
CDR3: CASSLVGVRGEAFF
DNA: TGTGCCAGCAGCTTAGTAGGGGTAAGGGGTGAAGCTTTCTTT

D: TRBD1
J: TRBJ1-4
V: TRBV4-2
size: .
CDR3: CASSRDGQGVEKLFF
DNA: TGTGCCAGCAGCCGGGACGGACAGGGGGTTGAAAAACTGTTTTTT

D: .
J: TRBJ2-1
V: TRBV7-9
size: .
CDR3: CASSLRYGSYNEQFF
DNA: TGTGCCAGCAGCTTACGGTACGGCTCCTACAATGAGCAGTTCTTC

D: TRBD1
J: TRBJ1-2
V: TRBV7-9
size: .
CDR3: CASSFRDSYGYTF
DNA: TGTGCCAGCAGCTTTAGGGACAGCTATGGCTACACCTTC

D: TRBD2
J: TRBJ2-7
V: TRBV5-1
size: .
CDR3: CASSGTSGGTPYEQYF
DNA: TGCGCCAGCTCCGGGACTAGCGGGGGGACTCCGTACGAGCAGTACTTC

D: TRBD1
J: TRBJ1-1
V: TRBV10-3
size: .
CDR3: CAISEGPGQGLTEAFF
DNA: TGTGCCATCAGTGAGGGACCGGGACAGGGACTTACTGAAGCTTTCTTT

D: .
J: TRBJ1-1
V: TRBV11-3
size: .
CDR3: CASSLELAGPVF
DNA: TGTGCCAGCAGCTTAGAGTTGGCAGGCCCCGTCTTT

D: .
J: TRBJ1-2
V: TRBV7-9
size: once
CDR3: CASSLDWGVDTGYTF
DNA: TGTGCCAGCAGCTTAGATTGGGGGGTAGATACTGGCTACACCTTC

D: .
J: TRBJ2-7
V: TRBV10-3
size: .
CDR3: CAISDRQITTYEQYF
DNA: TGTGCCATCAGTGACAGACAGATCACAACCTACGAGCAGTACTTC

D: .
J: TRBJ2-7
V: TRBV6-5
size: .
CDR3: CASRGYSREQYF
DNA: TGTGCCAGTCGGGGTTATAGTCGGGAGCAGTACTTC

D: TRBD2
J: TRBJ2-7
V: TRBV5-4
size: .
CDR3: CATSLGGAGTYEQYF
DNA: TGTGCCACCAGTTTGGGAGGAGCGGGGACCTACGAGCAGTACTTC

D: .
J: TRBJ1-3
V: TRBV2
size: .
CDR3: CASSWGREPGNTIYF
DNA: TGTGCCAGCAGTTGGGGAAGGGAGCCTGGAAACACCATATATTTT

D: .
J: TRBJ1-1
V: TRBV18
size: .
CDR3: CASSPGGDTEAFF
DNA: TGTGCCAGCTCACCCGGCGGCGACACTGAAGCTTTCTTT

D: .
J: TRBJ2-2
V: TRBV4-1
size: once
CDR3: CATDIGTGELFF
DNA: TGCGCCACCGACATTGGGACCGGGGAGCTGTTTTTT

D: .
J: TRBJ1-5
V: TRBV6-1
size: .
CDR3: CASSDRGLNQPQHF
DNA: TGTGCCAGCAGTGACAGGGGCCTGAATCAGCCCCAGCATTTT

D: .
J: TRBJ1-1
V: TRBV6-5
size: few
CDR3: CASNLLGQGYTEAFF
DNA: TGTGCCAGCAACTTACTCGGGCAGGGCTACACTGAAGCTTTCTTT

D: .
J: TRBJ2-5
V: TRBV5-4
size: .
CDR3: CASSLDGYQETQYF
DNA: TGTGCCAGCAGCTTGGACGGTTACCAAGAGACCCAGTACTTC

D: .
J: TRBJ1-6
V: TRBV10-2
size: .
CDR3: CASSEYHGGSYNSPLHF
DNA: TGCGCCAGCAGTGAGTACCACGGGGGATCCTATAATTCACCCCTCCACTTT

D: TRBD1
J: TRBJ1-1
V: TRBV5-1
size: .
CDR3: CAGGPERTGGNTEAFF
DNA: TGCGCCGGAGGACCGGAAAGGACAGGGGGCAACACTGAAGCTTTCTTT

D: .
J: TRBJ2-1
V: TRBV15
size: .
CDR3: CATSDLGSSSYNEQFF
DNA: TGTGCCACCAGCGACCTCGGGAGTAGCTCCTACAATGAGCAGTTCTTC

D: TRBD1
J: TRBJ1-1
V: TRBV6-1
size: .
CDR3: CANLTGETKNTEAFF
DNA: TGTGCCAACCTAACAGGGGAAACGAAGAACACTGAAGCTTTCTTT

D: .
J: TRBJ2-5
V: TRBV2
size: .
CDR3: CASNEGSSAGIETQYF
DNA: TGTGCCAGCAATGAAGGGTCATCCGCGGGTATAGAGACCCAGTACTTC

D: .
J: TRBJ1-4
V: TRBV11-2
size: few
CDR3: CASSLEPGRNWGGKLFF
DNA: TGTGCCAGCAGCTTAGAACCGGGACGGAACTGGGGGGGAAAACTGTTTTTT

D: TRBD1
J: TRBJ1-2
V: TRBV5-6
size: .
CDR3: CASSLSPGQGYYGYTF
DNA: TGTGCCAGCAGCCTAAGTCCGGGACAGGGGTACTATGGCTACACCTTC

D: .
J: TRBJ1-4
V: TRBV14
size: .
CDR3: CASSQVPTEHEKLFF
DNA: TGTGCCAGCAGCCAAGTGCCAACAGAACATGAAAAACTGTTTTTT

D: TRBD2
J: TRBJ2-3
V: TRBV7-9
size: .
CDR3: CSSSYTRETDTQYF
DNA: TGTTCCAGCAGTTATACGCGGGAGACAGATACGCAGTATTTT

D: .
J: TRBJ1-4
V: TRBV18
size: .
CDR3: CASSPPGQSNEKLFF
DNA: TGTGCCAGCTCACCACCAGGACAGAGCAATGAAAAACTGTTTTTT

D: TRBD1
J: TRBJ1-5
V: TRBV28
size: .
CDR3: CASSLPGDRDQPQHF
DNA: TGTGCCAGCAGCTTACCAGGCGACAGGGATCAGCCCCAGCATTTT

D: TRBD1
J: TRBJ2-7
V: TRBV7-6
size: .
CDR3: CASSSPRGTGWEQYF
DNA: TGTGCCAGCAGCTCCCCGAGGGGGACAGGGTGGGAGCAGTACTTC